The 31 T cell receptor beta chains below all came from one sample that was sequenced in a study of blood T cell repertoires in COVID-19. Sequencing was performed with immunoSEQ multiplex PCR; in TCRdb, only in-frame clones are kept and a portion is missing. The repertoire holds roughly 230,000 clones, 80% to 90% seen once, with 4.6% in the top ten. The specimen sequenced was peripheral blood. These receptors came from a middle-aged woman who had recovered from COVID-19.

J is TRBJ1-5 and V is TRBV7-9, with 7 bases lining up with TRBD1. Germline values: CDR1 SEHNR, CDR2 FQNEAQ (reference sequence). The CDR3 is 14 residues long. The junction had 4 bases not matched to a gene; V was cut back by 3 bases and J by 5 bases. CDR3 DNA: TGTGCCAGCAGCTTCGACAGGGCTGATCAGCCCCAGCATTTT. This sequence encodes CASSFDRADQPQHF.

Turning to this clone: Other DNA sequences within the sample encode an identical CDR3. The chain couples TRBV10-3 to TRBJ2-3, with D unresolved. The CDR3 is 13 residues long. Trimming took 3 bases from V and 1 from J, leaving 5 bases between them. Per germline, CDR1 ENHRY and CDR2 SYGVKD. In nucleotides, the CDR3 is TGTGCCATCAGTGATTCGGGCACAGATACGCAGTATTTT. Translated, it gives CAISDSGTDTQYF.

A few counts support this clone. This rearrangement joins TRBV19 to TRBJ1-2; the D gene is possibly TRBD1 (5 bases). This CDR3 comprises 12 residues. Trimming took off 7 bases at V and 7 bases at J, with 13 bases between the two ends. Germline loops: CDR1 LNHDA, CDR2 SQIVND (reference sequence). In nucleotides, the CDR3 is TGTGCCAGTACCTCAGGGATGGGTGGCTACACCTTC. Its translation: CASTSGMGGYTF. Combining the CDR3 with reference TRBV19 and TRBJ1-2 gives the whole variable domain DGGITQSPKYLFRKEGQNVTLSCEQNLNHDAMYWYRQDPGQGLRLIYYSQIVNDFQKGDIAEGYSVSREKKESFPLTVTSAQKNPTAFYLCASTSGMGGYTFGSGTRLTVV.

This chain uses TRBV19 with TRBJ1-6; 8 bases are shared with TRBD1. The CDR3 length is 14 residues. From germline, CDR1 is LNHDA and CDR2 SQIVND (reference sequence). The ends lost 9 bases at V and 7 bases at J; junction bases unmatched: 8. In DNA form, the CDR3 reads TGTGCCAGCAAAAACCGGGACAGGAATTCACCCCTCCACTTT. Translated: CASKNRDRNSPLHF.

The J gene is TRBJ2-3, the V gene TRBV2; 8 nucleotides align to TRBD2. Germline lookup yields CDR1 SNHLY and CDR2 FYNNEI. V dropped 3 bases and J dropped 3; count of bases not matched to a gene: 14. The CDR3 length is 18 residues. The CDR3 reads CASSDPSGGSTGTDTQYF. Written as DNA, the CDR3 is TGTGCCAGCAGTGATCCCAGCGGGGGCTCGACTGGGACAGATACGCAGTATTTT.

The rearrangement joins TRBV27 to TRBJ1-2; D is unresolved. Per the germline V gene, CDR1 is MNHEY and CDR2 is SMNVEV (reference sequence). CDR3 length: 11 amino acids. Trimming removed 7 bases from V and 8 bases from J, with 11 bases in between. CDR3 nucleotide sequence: TGTGCCAGCACCGGCGGGTTGGGCTACACCTTC. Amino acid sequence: CASTGGLGYTF.

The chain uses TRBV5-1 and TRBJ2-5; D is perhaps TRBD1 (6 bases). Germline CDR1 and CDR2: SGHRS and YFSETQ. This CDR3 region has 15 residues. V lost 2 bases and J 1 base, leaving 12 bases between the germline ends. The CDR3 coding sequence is TGCGCCAGCAGCTTACAGGGAATTTTCCAAGAGACCCAGTACTTC. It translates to CASSLQGIFQETQYF.

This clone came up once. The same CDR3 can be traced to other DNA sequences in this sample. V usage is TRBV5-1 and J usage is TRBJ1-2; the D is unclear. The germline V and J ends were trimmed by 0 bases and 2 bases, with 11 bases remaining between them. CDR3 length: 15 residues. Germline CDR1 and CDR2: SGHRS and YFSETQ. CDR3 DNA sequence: TGCGCCAGCAGCTTGGGAGGATCGGGAAACTATGGCTACACCTTC. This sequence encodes CASSLGGSGNYGYTF.

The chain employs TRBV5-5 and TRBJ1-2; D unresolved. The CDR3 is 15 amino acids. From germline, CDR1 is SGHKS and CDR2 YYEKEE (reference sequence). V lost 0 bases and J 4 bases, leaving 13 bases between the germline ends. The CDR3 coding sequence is TGTGCCAGCAGCTTGGGGCAGATCTTCTCCTATGGCTACACCTTC. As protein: CASSLGQIFSYGYTF.

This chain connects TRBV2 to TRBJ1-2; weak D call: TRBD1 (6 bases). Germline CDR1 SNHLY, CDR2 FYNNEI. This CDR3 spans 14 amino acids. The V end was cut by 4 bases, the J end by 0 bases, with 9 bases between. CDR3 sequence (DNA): TGTGCCAGCAGTGTGGGGACAACTAACTATGGCTACACCTTC. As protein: CASSVGTTNYGYTF.

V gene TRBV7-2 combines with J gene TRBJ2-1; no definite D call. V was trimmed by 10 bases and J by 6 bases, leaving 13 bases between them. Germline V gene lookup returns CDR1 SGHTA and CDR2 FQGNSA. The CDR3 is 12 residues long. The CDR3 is CATWVSGNEQFF. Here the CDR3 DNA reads TGTGCCACCTGGGTGTCAGGCAATGAGCAGTTCTTC.

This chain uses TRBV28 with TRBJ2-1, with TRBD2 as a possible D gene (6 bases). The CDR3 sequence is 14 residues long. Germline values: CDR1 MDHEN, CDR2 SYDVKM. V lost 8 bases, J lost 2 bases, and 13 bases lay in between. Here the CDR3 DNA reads TGTGCCAGCCGGAGGGGTGGGACCTACAATGAGCAGTTCTTC. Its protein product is CASRRGGTYNEQFF.

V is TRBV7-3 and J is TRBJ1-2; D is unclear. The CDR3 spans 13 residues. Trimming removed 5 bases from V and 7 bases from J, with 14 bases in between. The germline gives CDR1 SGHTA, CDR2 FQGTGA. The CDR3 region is CASSQGGILGYTF. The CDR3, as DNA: TGTGCCAGCAGCCAAGGAGGGATCCTTGGCTACACCTTC.

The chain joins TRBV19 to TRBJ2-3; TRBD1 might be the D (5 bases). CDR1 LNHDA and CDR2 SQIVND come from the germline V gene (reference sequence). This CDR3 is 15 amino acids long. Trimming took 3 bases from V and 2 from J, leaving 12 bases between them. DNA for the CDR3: TGTGCCAGTAGTATCAGGGCCTCCTACACAGATACGCAGTATTTT. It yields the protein CASSIRASYTDTQYF.

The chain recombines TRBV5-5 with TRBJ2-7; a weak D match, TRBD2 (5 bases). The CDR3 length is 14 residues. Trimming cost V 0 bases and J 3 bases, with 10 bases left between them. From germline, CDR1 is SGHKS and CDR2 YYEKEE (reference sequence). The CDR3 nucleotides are TGTGCCAGCAGCTTGGGGGTGGGGAGCTACGAGCAGTACTTC. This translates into CASSLGVGSYEQYF.

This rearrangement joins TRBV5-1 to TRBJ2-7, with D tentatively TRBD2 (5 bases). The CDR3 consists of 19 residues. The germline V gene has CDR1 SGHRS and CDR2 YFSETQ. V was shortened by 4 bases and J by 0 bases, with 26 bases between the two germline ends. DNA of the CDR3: TGCGCCAGCAGCCTGACTATGGGGATGCCGGGCACAAGCTCCTACGAGCAGTACTTC. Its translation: CASSLTMGMPGTSSYEQYF.

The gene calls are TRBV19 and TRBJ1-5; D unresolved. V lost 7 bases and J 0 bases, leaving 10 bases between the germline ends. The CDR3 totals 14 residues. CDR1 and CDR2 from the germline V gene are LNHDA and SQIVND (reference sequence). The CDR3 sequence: CASNYMHSNQPQHF. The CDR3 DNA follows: TGTGCCAGTAACTATATGCATAGCAATCAGCCCCAGCATTTT.

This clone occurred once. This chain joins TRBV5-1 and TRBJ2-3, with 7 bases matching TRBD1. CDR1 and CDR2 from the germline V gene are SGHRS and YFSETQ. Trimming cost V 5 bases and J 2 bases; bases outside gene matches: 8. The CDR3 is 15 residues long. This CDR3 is CASSEGDRTTDTQYF. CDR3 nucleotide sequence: TGCGCCAGCAGTGAGGGGGACAGAACCACAGATACGCAGTATTTT.

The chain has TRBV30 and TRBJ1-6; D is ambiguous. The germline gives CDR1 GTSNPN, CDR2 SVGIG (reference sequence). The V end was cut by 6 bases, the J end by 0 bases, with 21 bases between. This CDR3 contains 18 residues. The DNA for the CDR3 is TGTGCCTGCACCTTCGCAGGCGGGCCCAGCTCCTATAATTCACCCCTCCACTTT. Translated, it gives CACTFAGGPSSYNSPLHF.

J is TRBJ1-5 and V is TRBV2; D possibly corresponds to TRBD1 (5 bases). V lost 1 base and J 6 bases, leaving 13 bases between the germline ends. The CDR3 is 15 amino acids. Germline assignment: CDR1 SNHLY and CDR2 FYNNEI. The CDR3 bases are TGTGCCAGCAGTGAAGGGCAGGACGGGGGTCAGCCCCAGCATTTT. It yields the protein CASSEGQDGGQPQHF. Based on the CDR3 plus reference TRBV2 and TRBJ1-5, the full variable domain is EPEVTQTPSHQVTQMGQEVILRCVPISNHLYFYWYRQILGQKVEFLVSFYNNEISEKSEIFDDQFSVERPDGSNFTLKIRSTKLEDSAMYFCASSEGQDGGQPQHFGDGTRLSIL.

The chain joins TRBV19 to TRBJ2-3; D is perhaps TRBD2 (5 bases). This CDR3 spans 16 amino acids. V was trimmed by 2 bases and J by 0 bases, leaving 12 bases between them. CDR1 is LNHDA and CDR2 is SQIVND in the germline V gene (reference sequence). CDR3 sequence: CASSIQRRASTDTQYF. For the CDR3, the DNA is TGTGCCAGTAGTATACAGCGGAGAGCTAGCACAGATACGCAGTATTTT.

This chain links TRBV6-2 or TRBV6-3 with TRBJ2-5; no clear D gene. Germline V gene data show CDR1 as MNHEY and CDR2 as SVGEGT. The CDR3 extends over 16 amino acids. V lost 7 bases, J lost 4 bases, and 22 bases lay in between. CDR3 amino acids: CASNPLGRVPGETQYF. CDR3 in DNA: TGTGCCAGCAACCCCCTGGGTCGGGTCCCGGGAGAGACCCAGTACTTC.

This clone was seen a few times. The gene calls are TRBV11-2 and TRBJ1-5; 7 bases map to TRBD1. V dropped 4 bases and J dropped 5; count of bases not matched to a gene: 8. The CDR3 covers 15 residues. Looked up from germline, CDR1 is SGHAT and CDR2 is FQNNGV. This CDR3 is CASSSGQAYDQPQHF. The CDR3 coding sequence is TGTGCCAGCAGCTCCGGACAGGCTTACGATCAGCCCCAGCATTTT. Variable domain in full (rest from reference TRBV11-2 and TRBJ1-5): EAGVAQSPRYKIIEKRQSVAFWCNPISGHATLYWYQQILGQGPKLLIQFQNNGVVDDSQLPKDRFSAERLKGVDSTLKIQPAKLEDSAVYLCASSSGQAYDQPQHFGDGTRLSIL.

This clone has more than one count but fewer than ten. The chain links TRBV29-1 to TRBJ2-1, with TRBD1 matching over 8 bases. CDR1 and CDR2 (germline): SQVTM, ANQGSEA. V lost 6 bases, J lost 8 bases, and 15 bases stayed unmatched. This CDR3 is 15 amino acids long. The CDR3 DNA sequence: TGCAGCGTGGCTAGACAGGGGCAGGGTCGGCATGAGCAGTTCTTC. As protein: CSVARQGQGRHEQFF.

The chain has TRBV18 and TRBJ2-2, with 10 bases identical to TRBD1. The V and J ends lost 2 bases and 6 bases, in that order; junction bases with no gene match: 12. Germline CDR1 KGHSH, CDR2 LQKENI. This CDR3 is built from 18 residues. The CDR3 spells CASSPSGPGQGMSGELFF. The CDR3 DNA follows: TGTGCCAGCTCACCAAGCGGACCGGGACAGGGGATGTCCGGGGAGCTGTTTTTT. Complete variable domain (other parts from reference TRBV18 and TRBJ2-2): NAGVMQNPRHLVRRRGQEARLRCSPMKGHSHVYWYRQLPEEGLKFMVYLQKENIIDESGMPKERFSAEFPKEGPSILRIQQVVRGDSAAYFCASSPSGPGQGMSGELFFGEGSRLTVL.

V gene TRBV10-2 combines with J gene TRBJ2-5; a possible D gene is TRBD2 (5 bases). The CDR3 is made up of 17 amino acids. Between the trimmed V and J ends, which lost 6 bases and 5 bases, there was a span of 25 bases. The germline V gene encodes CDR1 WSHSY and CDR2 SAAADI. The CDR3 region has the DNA TGCGCCAGCAGAACCGGCTCCCGTCGAGGGCCCAGGGAGACCCAGTACTTC. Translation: CASRTGSRRGPRETQYF.

CDR3 sequence: CASSPGLATQYF. The CDR3 region has the DNA TGTGCCAGCAGTCCGGGACTAGCGACGCAGTATTTT. The J gene is TRBJ2-3, the V gene TRBV2; 10 positions agree with TRBD2. Germline loops: CDR1 SNHLY, CDR2 FYNNEI. This CDR3 has 12 amino acids. The V segment lost 5 bases and the J segment 9 bases; nucleotides outside the gene matches: 2.

This CDR3 is CASSFGYEQYF. CDR3 bases: TGTGCCAGCAGTTTCGGGTACGAGCAGTACTTC. The V call is TRBV27, the J call TRBJ2-7; D remains unclear. The CDR3 extends over 11 amino acids. V lost 3 bases and J 4 bases, leaving 4 bases between the germline ends. Germline V CDR1 and CDR2: MNHEY, SMNVEV (reference sequence).

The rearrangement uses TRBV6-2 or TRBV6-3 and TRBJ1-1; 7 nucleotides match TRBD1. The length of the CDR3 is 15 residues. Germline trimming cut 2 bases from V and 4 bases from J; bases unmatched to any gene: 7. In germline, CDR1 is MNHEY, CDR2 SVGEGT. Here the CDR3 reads CASSYSRGQFTEAFF. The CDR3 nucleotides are TGTGCCAGCAGTTACAGTAGGGGACAGTTCACTGAAGCTTTCTTT.

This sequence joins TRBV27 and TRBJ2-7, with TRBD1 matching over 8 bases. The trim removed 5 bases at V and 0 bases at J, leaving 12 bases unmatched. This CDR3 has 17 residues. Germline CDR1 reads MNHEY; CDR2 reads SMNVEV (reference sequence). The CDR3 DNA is TGTGCCAGCAGTCCCCGATCGACAGGGGTTCTCTCCTACGAGCAGTACTTC. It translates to CASSPRSTGVLSYEQYF.

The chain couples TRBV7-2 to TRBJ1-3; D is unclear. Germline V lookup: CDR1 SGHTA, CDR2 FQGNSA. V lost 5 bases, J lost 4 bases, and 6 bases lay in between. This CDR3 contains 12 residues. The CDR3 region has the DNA TGTGCCAGCAGCCCGGGAGGAAACACCATATATTTT. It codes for CASSPGGNTIYF.